A selection of T cell receptor beta chains follows, all from one sample in a study of CD8 T cells in ankylosing spondylitis. In TCRdb, the 5' RACE reads were re-called with MiXCR into one record per CDR3 protein. The repertoire holds roughly 670,000 distinct CDR3 sequences, with roughly 19% as singletons. Sample: blood, either unsorted or a sorted T cell fraction (not recorded which). The receptors stem from a male donor with ankylosing spondylitis. Each CDR3 is given with its conserved first and last residue. Only part of the rows carry a size: once, few, many, or a class if the clone is expanded.

v_gene: TRBV5-1
abundance: many
j_gene: TRBJ2-3
CDR3aa: CASSLGLAGSTDTQYF

v_gene: TRBV4-1
abundance: few
j_gene: TRBJ1-1
CDR3aa: CASGYREGNTEAFF

v_gene: TRBV9
abundance: few
j_gene: TRBJ2-1
CDR3aa: CASSSRDQTYNEQFF

v_gene: TRBV18
abundance: many
j_gene: TRBJ2-1
CDR3aa: CASSPRKLKGNEQFF

v_gene: TRBV7-2
abundance: few
j_gene: TRBJ2-2
CDR3aa: CAQRGPLPGELFF

v_gene: TRBV20-1
abundance: few
j_gene: TRBJ1-1
CDR3aa: CSARARYTEAFF

v_gene: TRBV9
abundance: .
j_gene: TRBJ2-7
CDR3aa: CASIWWGVSYEQYF

v_gene: TRBV29-1
abundance: many
j_gene: TRBJ2-5
CDR3aa: CSGLAVQETQYF

v_gene: TRBV4-1
abundance: few
j_gene: TRBJ1-3
CDR3aa: CASSQEAYSSGNTIYF

v_gene: TRBV20-1
abundance: few
j_gene: TRBJ2-3
CDR3aa: CSARIAGGYTDTQYF

v_gene: TRBV4-2
abundance: few
j_gene: TRBJ1-2
CDR3aa: CASSPRTVMDREAGYTF

v_gene: TRBV5-1
abundance: .
j_gene: TRBJ2-5
CDR3aa: CASSLPDKQETQYF

v_gene: TRBV28
abundance: few
j_gene: TRBJ1-2
CDR3aa: CASSLSPGQAYYGYTF

v_gene: TRBV12-3/TRBV12-4
abundance: .
j_gene: TRBJ1-1
CDR3aa: CASNLAGRTEAFF

v_gene: TRBV5-6
abundance: many
j_gene: TRBJ2-1
CDR3aa: CASTPGVAGGNEQFF

v_gene: TRBV12-3/TRBV12-4
abundance: .
j_gene: TRBJ1-5
CDR3aa: CASSSTRDTPKYSNQPQHF

v_gene: TRBV5-1
abundance: few
j_gene: TRBJ1-2
CDR3aa: CASSLSGGYGDGYTF

v_gene: TRBV5-6
abundance: .
j_gene: TRBJ1-6
CDR3aa: CASSGAAGGNSPLHF

v_gene: TRBV25-1
abundance: many
j_gene: TRBJ2-2
CDR3aa: CASSVGQGTGELFF

v_gene: TRBV24-1
abundance: .
j_gene: TRBJ2-1
CDR3aa: CATSDHSRQGGTYNEQFF

v_gene: TRBV12-3/TRBV12-4
abundance: .
j_gene: TRBJ2-7
CDR3aa: CASSTGGFSHEQYF

v_gene: TRBV11-3
abundance: few
j_gene: TRBJ2-7
CDR3aa: CASSLGPEGSYEQYF

v_gene: TRBV6-5
abundance: few
j_gene: TRBJ1-2
CDR3aa: CASSSVGQFARTYGYTF

v_gene: TRBV3-1
abundance: few
j_gene: TRBJ1-1
CDR3aa: CASSQASQAFF

v_gene: TRBV14
abundance: .
j_gene: TRBJ2-1
CDR3aa: CASSQEAWVGLNEQFF

v_gene: TRBV12-3/TRBV12-4
abundance: many
j_gene: TRBJ2-3
CDR3aa: CASKWGGTDTQYF

v_gene: TRBV20-1
abundance: .
j_gene: TRBJ2-1
CDR3aa: CSVEAGFYNEQFF

v_gene: TRBV4-1
abundance: few
j_gene: TRBJ2-7
CDR3aa: CASSQRGRLFFYEQYF